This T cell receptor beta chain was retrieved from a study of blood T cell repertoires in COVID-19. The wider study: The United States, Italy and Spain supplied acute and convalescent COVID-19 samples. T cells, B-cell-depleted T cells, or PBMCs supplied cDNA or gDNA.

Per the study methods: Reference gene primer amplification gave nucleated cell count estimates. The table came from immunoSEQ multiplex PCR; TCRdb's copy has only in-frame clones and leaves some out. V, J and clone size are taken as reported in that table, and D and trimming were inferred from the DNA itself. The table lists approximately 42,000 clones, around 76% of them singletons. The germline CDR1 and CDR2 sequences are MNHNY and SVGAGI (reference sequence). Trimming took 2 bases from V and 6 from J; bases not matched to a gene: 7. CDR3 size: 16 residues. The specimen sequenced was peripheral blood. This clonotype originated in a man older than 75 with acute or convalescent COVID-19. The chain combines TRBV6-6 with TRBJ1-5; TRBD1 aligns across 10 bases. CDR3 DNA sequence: TGTGCCAGCAGTTACGAGACAGGGGGCCCCAGTCAGCCCCAGCATTTT. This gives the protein CASSYETGGPSQPQHF.